The 2 T cell receptor beta chains below all came from one sample that was sequenced in a study of blood T cell repertoires in COVID-19. The table came from immunoSEQ multiplex PCR; TCRdb's copy has only in-frame clones and leaves some out. The table shows over 50,000 clones, with 80% to 90% occurring only once. Sequencing was done on a sample of peripheral blood. Receptors originate from a man older than 75 with acute or convalescent COVID-19.

The chain is built from TRBV19 and TRBJ1-3; D ambiguous. V dropped 7 bases and J dropped 1 base, with 8 bases sitting between them. Germline loops: CDR1 LNHDA, CDR2 SQIVND (reference sequence). The CDR3 length is 13 residues. CDR3 coding DNA: TGTGCCAGTATTGGGCAGTCTGGAAACACCATATATTTT. This encodes CASIGQSGNTIYF.

A single count supports this clone. The rearrangement joins TRBV5-1 to TRBJ2-3, with 12 positions matching TRBD2. V was clipped by 1 base and J by 0 bases; unmatched bases: 6. Germline assignment: CDR1 SGHRS and CDR2 YFSETQ. CDR3 length equals 18 residues. In DNA, the CDR3 is TGCGCCAGCAGCTTGAACACCGGGACTAGCGGGAGCACAGATACGCAGTATTTT. Its translation is CASSLNTGTSGSTDTQYF.